This T cell receptor beta chain is from a study of blood T cells in healthy people across ages. Turning to this clonotype: Its antigen remains unidentified.

A second about 7 to 11 cycle PCR used barcoded and J-beta primers. Each CDR3 protein gets one entry after TCRdb re-called the 5' RACE reads with MiXCR. Of about 1.1 million distinct CDR3 sequences in the sample, around two fifths were seen once. Trimming stripped 3 bases from V and 15 bases from J, with 12 bases between. Germline V gene data show CDR1 as LGHNT and CDR2 as FRNRAP. The length of the CDR3 is 11 residues. General study points: Not knowing donor CMV status may have confounded expanded clonotype changes.

This sequence was found in a man between 18 and 29 years old in good health. This chain joins TRBV12-5 and TRBJ1-5; weak D call: TRBD1 (5 bases). Sequenced input: blood. CDR3 residues: CASGFRDQRHF. CDR3 nucleotides: TGTGCTAGTGGTTTTCGGGACCAAAGGCATTTT.